A selection of T cell receptor beta chains follows, all from one sample in a study of cytomegalovirus exposure and HLA in healthy donors. The protocol was immunoSEQ multiplex PCR, while the TCRdb copy is restricted to in-frame clones and leaves out a portion. The sample holds some 150,000 clones, around 79% seen once. The specimen was PBMCs. The receptors derive from a woman in her 30s in good health and CMV-seronegative. Both conserved end residues are part of each CDR3. Fields, in order: D gene, J gene, V gene, clone size, CDR3 DNA, CDR3 protein. A D gene is named only where the DNA matches it firmly. A clone size is listed for some rows: how often the clone was seen (once, few, many), or a class if it is expanded.

TRBD2 TRBJ2-5 TRBV7-6 - TGTGCCAGCAGCTTAAGTACTAGCGGTTGGCACTTC CASSLSTSGWHF
TRBD1 TRBJ2-7 TRBV5-6 - TGTGCCAGCAGCTTGGTAGGACAGGGATCCTACGAGCAGTACTTC CASSLVGQGSYEQYF
- TRBJ2-2 TRBV29-1 - TGCAGCGTTTATGACACCGGGGAGCTGTTTTTT CSVYDTGELFF
TRBD1 TRBJ1-6 TRBV18 - TGTGCCAGCTCATTTTGGGACAGGGAGTCCTATAATTCACCCCTCCACTTT CASSFWDRESYNSPLHF
TRBD1 TRBJ2-3 TRBV6-1 few TGTGCCAGCAGTGGGAGGACAGGGACAGATACGCAGTATTTT CASSGRTGTDTQYF
TRBD2 TRBJ2-1 TRBV6-1 - TGTGCCAGCAGTGAAGTACCGGGACTAGCCATAGACAATGAGCAGTTCTTC CASSEVPGLAIDNEQFF
- TRBJ2-3 TRBV19 - TGTGCCAGTAGTATGACGACGCTAGCGGATACGCAGTATTTT CASSMTTLADTQYF
- TRBJ2-1 TRBV2 - TGTGCCAGCAGCGGTGACAGGACCCCAGACAATGAGCAGTTCTTC CASSGDRTPDNEQFF
TRBD2 TRBJ2-6 TRBV6-5 - TGTGCCAGCAGCCACGGGGGGACTGGGGCCAACGTCCTGACTTTC CASSHGGTGANVLTF
TRBD1 TRBJ1-3 TRBV9 - TGTGCCAGCAGCCCCGGGACAGGGGTTGGAAACACCATATATTTT CASSPGTGVGNTIYF
- TRBJ2-4 TRBV6-6 - TGTGCCAGTGGGAGCATTCAGTACTTC CASGSIQYF
TRBD2 TRBJ2-7 TRBV14 - TGTGCCAGCAGCCAAGGGTCCAGCGGGGGATACGAGCAGTACTTC CASSQGSSGGYEQYF
TRBD2 TRBJ2-7 TRBV27 - TGTGCCAGCAGCCGCGGACTAGCGGGGGGTTCCTCCTACGAGCAGTACTTC CASSRGLAGGSSYEQYF
- TRBJ1-6 TRBV6-1 - TGTGCCAGCAGACCCGACAGGCACAATTCACCCCTCCACTTT CASRPDRHNSPLHF
- TRBJ2-7 TRBV29-1 - TGCAGCTTCCGAAGAGGCCATCCCCCCTACGAGCAGTACTTC CSFRRGHPPYEQYF
- TRBJ1-2 TRBV7-8 - TGTGCCAGCAGCTTATCCGGGGGGCCCTATGGCTACACCTTC CASSLSGGPYGYTF
TRBD1 TRBJ2-3 TRBV30 - TGTGCCTGGAGTGTCGGAATCCGGGACAGGGGGACAGATACGCAGTATTTT CAWSVGIRDRGTDTQYF
TRBD2 TRBJ2-3 TRBV7-6 - TGTGCCAGCAGCTCTAGCGGGGGGCAGGGAGATACGCAGTATTTT CASSSSGGQGDTQYF
TRBD1 TRBJ2-1 TRBV13 - TGTGCCAGCAGCTCGCCTTCCGGGACAGGGGGCGCCTCCGCTCCGGCGGTGGCCTACAATGAGCAGTTCTTC CASSSPSGTGGASAPAVAYNEQFF
TRBD2 TRBJ2-2 TRBV19 - TGTGCCAGTAGTATGGGGGGACTAGCGGGGGGGCCGGGGACCGGGGAGCTGTTTTTT CASSMGGLAGGPGTGELFF
- TRBJ1-5 TRBV6-1 few TGTGCCAGCCGGGAGGGTCTTAGCAATCAGCCCCAGCATTTT CASREGLSNQPQHF
- TRBJ1-5 TRBV11-1 - TGTGCCAGCAGCTTAGCGCTAACGGAGCCCCAGCATTTT CASSLALTEPQHF
TRBD2 TRBJ2-3 TRBV2 - TGTGCCAGCCGAGAACTAGCGGGGGGTAGCACAGATACGCAGTATTTT CASRELAGGSTDTQYF
TRBD2 TRBJ2-1 TRBV9 - TGTGCCAGCAGCGTAGAAAGCGGGACCTACAATGAGCAGTTCTTC CASSVESGTYNEQFF
TRBD2 TRBJ2-1 TRBV7-2 - TGTGCCAGCACCCTCGGGGGGGCCACCTATAATGAGCAGTTCTTC CASTLGGATYNEQFF
- TRBJ1-6 TRBV6-5 once TGTGCCAGCAGTTTGCAGGGGTCGGGGAATTCACCCCTCCACTTT CASSLQGSGNSPLHF
- TRBJ1-6 TRBV7-9 - TGTGCCAGCAGCAGGGTGCAGGGAACATATTCACCCCTCCACTTT CASSRVQGTYSPLHF
- TRBJ1-1 TRBV29-1 - TGCAGCGTTGAAGTGGGGGGACTTAACACTGAAGCTTTCTTT CSVEVGGLNTEAFF
- TRBJ1-5 TRBV19 - TGTGCCAGTACTTTAGGGCGGGGGCTTATTCAGCCCCAGCATTTT CASTLGRGLIQPQHF
- TRBJ1-3 TRBV29-1 - TGCAGCGGGGCCCGTGGAAACACCATATATTTT CSGARGNTIYF
TRBD1 TRBJ1-4 TRBV4-3 - TGCGCCAGCAGCCAAGATCGGCCAGGGGGCAATGAAAAACTGTTTTTT CASSQDRPGGNEKLFF
TRBD1 TRBJ1-2 TRBV5-4 - TGTGCCAGCATCGGAGGGGCCGCCGGGACAGGGGGCGAGAACTATGGCTACACCTTC CASIGGAAGTGGENYGYTF
- TRBJ2-1 TRBV5-6 - TGTGCCAGCAGCTTAGGCAGGGGGGCTTACTACAATGAGCAGTTCTTC CASSLGRGAYYNEQFF
- TRBJ1-1 TRBV4-1 - TGCGCCAGCAGCCAAGAGACAGAATTGAACACTGAAGCTTTCTTT CASSQETELNTEAFF
TRBD1 TRBJ2-1 TRBV9 few TGTGCCAGCAGCGCACCGGGACAGGGGGCTAATGAGCAGTTCTTC CASSAPGQGANEQFF
TRBD1 TRBJ2-3 TRBV9 - TGTGCCAGCAGCAATTCAAGGACAGGGGTTGGCACAGATACGCAGTATTTT CASSNSRTGVGTDTQYF
TRBD1 TRBJ2-1 TRBV18 - TGTGCCAGCTCACCCGGGACAGGGGCGAGTGAGCAGTTCTTC CASSPGTGASEQFF
- TRBJ1-2 TRBV19 - TGTGCCAGTAGCCCCTCCTTTGCGGTGGACTATGGCTACACCTTC CASSPSFAVDYGYTF
- TRBJ1-3 TRBV6-5 - TGTGCCAGCAGTAACAGTCACTCTGGAAACACCATATATTTT CASSNSHSGNTIYF
- TRBJ2-2 TRBV9 - TGTGCCAGCAGCGTAAAACAGGGGGGGCATACTTTGAACACCGGGGAGCTGTTTTTT CASSVKQGGHTLNTGELFF
TRBD1 TRBJ1-2 TRBV10-1 - TGCGCCAGCAGGGACAGGGGGCACTATGGCTACACCTTC CASRDRGHYGYTF
- TRBJ1-1 TRBV7-9 - TGTGCCAGCAGCTTAGGGTCGGGAACTGAAGCTTTCTTT CASSLGSGTEAFF
- TRBJ1-1 TRBV5-4 - TGTGCCAGCAGCTTGGGATGGGGCAGGGAGAACACTGAAGCTTTCTTT CASSLGWGRENTEAFF
- TRBJ1-2 TRBV5-4 - TGTGCCAGCAGCTTGGTTCAAAGCAACTATGGCTACACCTTC CASSLVQSNYGYTF
- TRBJ1-1 TRBV6-5 - TGTGCCAGCAGTTACTCGAGGTTTGGGTCTACGGAAGAAGCTTTCTTT CASSYSRFGSTEEAFF
TRBD1 TRBJ2-7 TRBV5-4 - TGTGCCAGCAGCTTCGAGCAAGACAGGGGTTACGAGCAGTACTTC CASSFEQDRGYEQYF
- TRBJ1-1 TRBV7-2 - TGTGCCAGCAGCTCAGAACCGACAGTGATCACTGAAGCTTTCTTT CASSSEPTVITEAFF
TRBD1 TRBJ1-3 TRBV13 - TGTGCCAGCAGCCACCGACAGGGAAGGGTTGGAAACACCATATATTTT CASSHRQGRVGNTIYF
- TRBJ2-1 TRBV4-1 - TGCGCCAGCAGGCAGCGGGCGGGCTTATACAATGAGCAGTTCTTC CASRQRAGLYNEQFF
TRBD1 TRBJ1-4 TRBV25-1 few TGTGCCAGCAGTGAGACAGGGGAGCCGGATGAAAAACTGTTTTTT CASSETGEPDEKLFF